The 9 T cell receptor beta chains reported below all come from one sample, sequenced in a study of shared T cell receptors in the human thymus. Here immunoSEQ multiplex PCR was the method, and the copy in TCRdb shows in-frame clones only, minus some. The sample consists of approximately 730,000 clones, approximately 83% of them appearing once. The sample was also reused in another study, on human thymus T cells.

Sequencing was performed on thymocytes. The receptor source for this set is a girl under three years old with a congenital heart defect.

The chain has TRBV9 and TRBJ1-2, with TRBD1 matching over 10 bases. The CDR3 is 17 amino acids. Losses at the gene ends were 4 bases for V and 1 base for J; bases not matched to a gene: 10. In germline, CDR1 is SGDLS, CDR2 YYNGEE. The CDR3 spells CASSLRVGTGVNYGYTF. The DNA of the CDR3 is TGTGCCAGCAGCCTCCGAGTCGGGACAGGGGTTAACTATGGCTACACCTTC.

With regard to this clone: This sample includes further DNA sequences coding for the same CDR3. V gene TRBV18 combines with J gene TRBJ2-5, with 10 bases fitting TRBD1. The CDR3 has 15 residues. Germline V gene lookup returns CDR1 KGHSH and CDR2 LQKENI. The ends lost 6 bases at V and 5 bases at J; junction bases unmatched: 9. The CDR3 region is CASSLRDRGVETQYF. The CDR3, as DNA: TGTGCCAGCTCGCTTAGGGACAGGGGAGTGGAGACCCAGTACTTC.

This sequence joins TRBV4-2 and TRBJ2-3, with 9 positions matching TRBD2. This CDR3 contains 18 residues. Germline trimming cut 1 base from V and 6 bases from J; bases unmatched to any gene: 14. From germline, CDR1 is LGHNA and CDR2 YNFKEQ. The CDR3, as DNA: TGTGCCAGCAGCCAAGGGGGGCTCGGCGGGGGGGCCGTGGATACGCAGTATTTT. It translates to CASSQGGLGGGAVDTQYF.

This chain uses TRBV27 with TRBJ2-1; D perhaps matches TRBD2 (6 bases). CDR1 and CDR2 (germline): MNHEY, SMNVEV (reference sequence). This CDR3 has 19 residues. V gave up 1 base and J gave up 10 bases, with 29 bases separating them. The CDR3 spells CASSLFAPRGEEFVNEQFF. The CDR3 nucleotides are TGTGCCAGCAGTTTATTTGCTCCACGAGGGGAGGAGTTCGTGAACGAGCAGTTCTTC.

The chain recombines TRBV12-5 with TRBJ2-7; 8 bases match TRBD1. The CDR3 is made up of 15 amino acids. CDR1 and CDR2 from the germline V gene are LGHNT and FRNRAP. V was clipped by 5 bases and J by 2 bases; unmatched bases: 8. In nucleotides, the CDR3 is TGTGCTAGTGGTGTGTCGGGACAGGAGACCTACGAGCAGTACTTC. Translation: CASGVSGQETYEQYF.

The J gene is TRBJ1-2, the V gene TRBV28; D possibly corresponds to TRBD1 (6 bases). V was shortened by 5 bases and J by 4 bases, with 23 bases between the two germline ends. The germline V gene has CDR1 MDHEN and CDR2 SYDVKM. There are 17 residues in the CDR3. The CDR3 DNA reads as TGTGCCAGCAGTCCCGGGACACCACCCTATCGGACCTATGGCTACACCTTC. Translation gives CASSPGTPPYRTYGYTF.

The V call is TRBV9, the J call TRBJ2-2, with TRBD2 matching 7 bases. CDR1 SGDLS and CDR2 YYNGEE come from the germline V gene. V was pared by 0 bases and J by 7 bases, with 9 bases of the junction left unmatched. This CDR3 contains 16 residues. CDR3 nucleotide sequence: TGTGCCAGCAGCGTAGGACGGGCGGGGGTGGACGGGGAGCTGTTTTTT. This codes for CASSVGRAGVDGELFF.

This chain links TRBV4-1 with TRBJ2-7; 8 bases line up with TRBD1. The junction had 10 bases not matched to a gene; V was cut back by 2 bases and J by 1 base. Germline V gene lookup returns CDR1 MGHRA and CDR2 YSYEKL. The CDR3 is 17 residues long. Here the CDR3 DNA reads TGCGCCAGCAGCCAACGTTCGGACAGGGAAGGGTCCTACGAGCAGTACTTC. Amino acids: CASSQRSDREGSYEQYF.

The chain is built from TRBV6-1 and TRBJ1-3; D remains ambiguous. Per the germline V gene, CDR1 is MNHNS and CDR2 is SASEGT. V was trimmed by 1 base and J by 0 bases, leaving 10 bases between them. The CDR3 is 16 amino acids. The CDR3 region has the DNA TGTGCCAGCAGTGAAGTGGCCGATATCTCTGGAAACACCATATATTTT. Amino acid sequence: CASSEVADISGNTIYF.